The rows below give T cell receptor beta chains drawn from one sample of a study of cytomegalovirus exposure and HLA in healthy donors. Assay: immunoSEQ multiplex PCR; the TCRdb copy retains only in-frame clones and omits some. The table shows some 180,000 clones, with 80% occurring only once. Sequenced sample: PBMCs. These receptors originate from a woman younger than 45 in good health and CMV-seronegative. CDR3s include the opening cysteine and the closing phenylalanine or tryptophan. A D gene is named only where the DNA matches it firmly. Where a row states a size, it is once, few, many or the class of an expanded clone; other rows omit it.

CDR3nt,CDR3aa,v_gene,abundance,d_gene,j_gene
TGCGCCAGCAGCTTCGGGACAGGGGGCCCTGAAGCTTTCTTT,CASSFGTGGPEAFF,TRBV5-1,NA,TRBD1,TRBJ1-1
TGTGCCAGCACCGGCTCTGGAAACACCATATATTTT,CASTGSGNTIYF,TRBV18,NA,NA,TRBJ1-3
TGTGCCAGCAGCTTGGGAAGGGAGTGGGGCTACACCTTC,CASSLGREWGYTF,TRBV5-4,NA,NA,TRBJ1-2
TGTGCCAGCAGCCTGGATACAGGTTACGGGCAGCCCCAGCATTTT,CASSLDTGYGQPQHF,TRBV7-2,NA,NA,TRBJ1-5
TGTGCCAGCAGACCGACAGTCTATAGCAATCAGCCCCAGCATTTT,CASRPTVYSNQPQHF,TRBV6-5,NA,NA,TRBJ1-5
TGTGCCAGCAGCTTACTTGGGCGGGGGATATCCTACGAGCAGTACTTC,CASSLLGRGISYEQYF,TRBV7-8,few,TRBD2,TRBJ2-7
TGTGCCACCAGCAGAGATTCCTTGACAGGGCGCGAGCAGTACTTC,CATSRDSLTGREQYF,TRBV15,NA,TRBD1,TRBJ2-7
TGCGCCAGCAGCCCTCGGACAGTTGGCACAGATACGCAGTATTTT,CASSPRTVGTDTQYF,TRBV5-1,NA,NA,TRBJ2-3
TGTGCCAGCTCACCAGAGGGTAACTATGGCTACACCTTC,CASSPEGNYGYTF,TRBV18,NA,NA,TRBJ1-2
TGTGCCAGCAGCCGTACTAGCGGGGAGGACACCGGGGAGCTGTTTTTT,CASSRTSGEDTGELFF,TRBV7-6,once,TRBD2,TRBJ2-2
TGTGCCAGCAGCGAGACAGGGGACGCCAACTATGGCTACACCTTC,CASSETGDANYGYTF,TRBV9,NA,TRBD1,TRBJ1-2
TGTGCCTGGAGTGTATCGGGGACAGGGGCCTACACCTTC,CAWSVSGTGAYTF,TRBV30,NA,TRBD1,TRBJ1-2
TGTGCCAGCAGTGAAAAGGGGACAGACTATGGCTACACCTTC,CASSEKGTDYGYTF,TRBV2,NA,TRBD1,TRBJ1-2
TGTGCCAGCAGCCAATCCACACAGAACTATGGCTACACCTTC,CASSQSTQNYGYTF,TRBV4-2,NA,NA,TRBJ1-2
TGCGCCAGCAGCCAGGAGGGGGCCGGTGGCTACACCTTC,CASSQEGAGGYTF,TRBV5-1,NA,TRBD1,TRBJ1-2
TGCGCCAGCAGCCAAGGACTAGCGGGGGGACAAGAGACCCAGTACTTC,CASSQGLAGGQETQYF,TRBV4-1,few,TRBD2,TRBJ2-5
TGTGCTAGCAGCTTAGCGCAACTAGCGGGGGATACTACCTACAATGAGCAGTTCTTC,CASSLAQLAGDTTYNEQFF,TRBV7-7,NA,TRBD2,TRBJ2-1
TGTGCCAGCAGCCTTGCTCGGGCGGGGGGGTCAACCTACGAGCAGTACTTC,CASSLARAGGSTYEQYF,TRBV7-2,NA,TRBD2,TRBJ2-7
TGCGCCAGCAGCCCGGACAGGAGATACGAGCAGTACTTC,CASSPDRRYEQYF,TRBV5-1,NA,TRBD1,TRBJ2-7
TGTGCCAGCAGTTCTGGGACAGGGAGGTCGCCCCAGCATTTT,CASSSGTGRSPQHF,TRBV27,NA,TRBD1,TRBJ1-5
TGTGCCAGCAGCGTAGAGGGCGGGGTTTTGCGGAATGAGCAGTTCTTC,CASSVEGGVLRNEQFF,TRBV9,NA,NA,TRBJ2-1
TGTGCCAGTAGATCGACAGGGGTGGAGACCCAGTACTTC,CASRSTGVETQYF,TRBV19,NA,TRBD1,TRBJ2-5
TGTGCCAGTAGTATAACGCTAGCGGGGGCCTTTGTGGGGGAGACCCAGTACTTC,CASSITLAGAFVGETQYF,TRBV19,NA,TRBD2,TRBJ2-5
TGCGCCAGCAGACCCGTGCGGGGGGGCCGGACAGATACGCAGTATTTT,CASRPVRGGRTDTQYF,TRBV4-1,NA,TRBD2,TRBJ2-3
TGCGCCAGCAGCTTGGAGGGCGGGGGGGTGGAAGAGACCCAGTACTTC,CASSLEGGGVEETQYF,TRBV5-1,NA,TRBD2,TRBJ2-5
TGTGCCAGCAGGTCTTTCGGGACTAGCGGAAACACAGATACGCAGTATTTT,CASRSFGTSGNTDTQYF,TRBV27,NA,TRBD2,TRBJ2-3
TGTGCCAGCAGCCAGCGACTCATTGACAGGTCTACGGGAGAAAAACTGTTTTTT,CASSQRLIDRSTGEKLFF,TRBV4-2,NA,NA,TRBJ1-4
TGCAGCGGACATACAGGGGATGAAAAACTGTTTTTT,CSGHTGDEKLFF,TRBV29-1,NA,TRBD1,TRBJ1-4
TGTGCCAGCAGCAAAAAGGGGGGGCAGGGGAAAAGGGGCAATCAGCCCCAGCATTTT,CASSKKGGQGKRGNQPQHF,TRBV21-1,NA,NA,TRBJ1-5
TGTGCCTGGAGTGTGAACAGGGGTTTCGACGAGCAGTACTTC,CAWSVNRGFDEQYF,TRBV30,once,TRBD1,TRBJ2-7
TGTGCCAGCAGCGTAAGCGACGGGACTGAAGCTTTCTTT,CASSVSDGTEAFF,TRBV9,NA,NA,TRBJ1-1
TGTGCCAGCTCACCCACTGTAACAGCTAACTATGGCTACACCTTC,CASSPTVTANYGYTF,TRBV18,few,NA,TRBJ1-2
TGCGCCAGCAGCCAAGATGATTCGGGACAGAATAATGAAAAACTGTTTTTT,CASSQDDSGQNNEKLFF,TRBV4-3,few,TRBD1,TRBJ1-4
TGTGCCAGCAGCAAAGGACCTCACCCGGGACAGGGGCGAAAACTGTTTTTT,CASSKGPHPGQGRKLFF,TRBV21-1,NA,NA,TRBJ1-4
TGTGCCAGCAGCCAAAGGCTCGGGACTAGCGGCTTCCAAGAGACCCAGTACTTC,CASSQRLGTSGFQETQYF,TRBV5-6,NA,TRBD2,TRBJ2-5
TGTGCCAGCCAGGGGCGCCCCACCGGGGAGCTGTTTTTT,CASQGRPTGELFF,TRBV25-1,NA,NA,TRBJ2-2
TGTGCCATCGGCGAGGGGGCTAATGAAAAACTGTTTTTT,CAIGEGANEKLFF,TRBV10-3,NA,NA,TRBJ1-4
TGCGCCAGCAGCGTCGACAGGGCTGGCGGCTACACCTTC,CASSVDRAGGYTF,TRBV5-1,NA,TRBD1,TRBJ1-2
TGTGCCAGCAGTGGTCTTCGCGGGGGGGCCTCCTACAATGAGCAGTTCTTC,CASSGLRGGASYNEQFF,TRBV6-1,NA,TRBD2,TRBJ2-1
TGCGCCAGCAGCCGGGGACAGACCAGCACAGATACGCAGTATTTT,CASSRGQTSTDTQYF,TRBV5-1,NA,TRBD1,TRBJ2-3
TGTGCCAGTAGTTTGAAGACAGGGGGGACTTATGGCTACACCTTC,CASSLKTGGTYGYTF,TRBV19,NA,TRBD1,TRBJ1-2
TGTGCCAGCAGCTTGGGGCAGGGGGTTCGACAGCCCCAGCATTTT,CASSLGQGVRQPQHF,TRBV5-8,NA,TRBD1,TRBJ1-5
TGTGCCAGCAGCTTAGACCCGACAGGGGATGGCTACACCTTC,CASSLDPTGDGYTF,TRBV11-3,NA,TRBD1,TRBJ1-2